Here is one TCR beta chain with its context. The sample originates from a study of blood T cell repertoires in COVID-19. Turning to the study itself: Italy, Spain and the United States were the sources of the convalescent and acute COVID-19 samples. Nucleic acid was either cDNA or gDNA, and it came from T cells, B-cell-depleted T cells, or PBMCs.

In the authors' workflow: Nucleated cell number was recorded as an estimate derived from reference gene primer amplification. Profiled with immunoSEQ multiplex PCR; TCRdb holds only in-frame clones, not every one. The D gene and trimming were derived from the DNA, and the V and J assignments and clone size from that table. Of about 69,000 clones detected, roughly 80% appear once; the ten largest clones hold approximately 15%. The V gene lost 3 bases and the J gene lost 6 bases, with 14 bases spanning the gap. Per the germline V gene, CDR1 is MGHRA and CDR2 is YSYEKL. The CDR3 length is 14 residues. This sequence joins TRBV4-1 and TRBJ1-2; D is perhaps TRBD1 (6 bases). The clonotype comes from a man aged 55 to 69 with acute or convalescent COVID-19. The sequenced material came from peripheral blood. CDR3: CASSQIQGLDGYTF. CDR3 bases: TGCGCCAGCAGCCAGATACAGGGTCTCGATGGCTACACCTTC.